One sample yielded the 28 T cell receptor beta chains listed below, sequenced in a study of CD8 T cell repertoires and HIV-1 epitope variants. Produced via immunoSEQ multiplex PCR; TCRdb's table is partial and in-frame only. The sample contains several thousand clones, around three fifths of which appear only once. The antigens for these receptors are not known. Source material: cultured CD8+ T cells derived from PBMCs. These receptor sequences come from a male donor with HIV.

The chain joins TRBV5-8 to TRBJ2-7; 8 bases agree with TRBD1. The CDR3 consists of 14 residues. Germline V gene sequence: CDR1 SGHTS, CDR2 YDEGEE. The junction had 8 bases not matched to a gene; V was cut back by 4 bases and J by 5 bases. DNA for the CDR3: TGTGCCAGCAGCGAGGACAGGGCTACCCACGAGCAGTACTTC. This gives the protein CASSEDRATHEQYF.

In its sample, this clone was seen a few times. The chain links TRBV4-1 to TRBJ1-2; TRBD1 aligns across 8 bases. The germline V gene has CDR1 MGHRA and CDR2 YSYEKL. Unmatched junction bases numbered 10, after V lost 0 bases and J lost 4 bases. The CDR3 is made up of 17 amino acids. CDR3 DNA: TGCGCCAGCAGCCAAGATCCGCAGGGGGCGCAAAGCTATGGCTACACCTTC. It yields the protein CASSQDPQGAQSYGYTF.

The rearrangement links TRBV7-2 to TRBJ1-1, with D uncertain. Trimming took 0 bases from V and 5 from J, leaving 10 bases between them. The CDR3 loop spans 14 amino acids. Germline assignment: CDR1 SGHTA and CDR2 FQGNSA. The CDR3 reads CASSLAGYGTEAFF. As DNA, the CDR3 is TGTGCCAGCAGCTTAGCGGGATACGGAACTGAAGCTTTCTTT.

This clone was seen more than once but under ten times. The V gene is TRBV6-5, the J gene TRBJ1-1; D unclear. This CDR3 region has 14 residues. CDR1 is MNHEY and CDR2 is SVGAGI in the germline V gene. V lost 2 bases to trimming and J lost 1 base, with 8 bases between them. The CDR3: CASSYAESNTEAFF. The CDR3 DNA is TGTGCCAGCAGTTACGCAGAATCGAACACTGAAGCTTTCTTT.

V is TRBV6-1 and J is TRBJ2-7, with D perhaps TRBD1 (5 bases). The germline CDR1 and CDR2 sequences are MNHNS and SASEGT. Trimming took 0 bases from V and 6 from J, leaving 9 bases between them. The CDR3 extends over 13 amino acids. This CDR3 reads CASSEASQGEQYF. DNA of the CDR3: TGTGCCAGCAGTGAAGCTTCCCAGGGCGAGCAGTACTTC.

The chain carries TRBV7-9 and TRBJ2-1; 8 bases are a match to TRBD2. V lost 5 bases to trimming and J lost 10 bases; unmatched junction nucleotides: 16. The CDR3 runs 16 residues. Germline V gives CDR1 SEHNR, CDR2 FQNEAQ (reference sequence). The CDR3 loop reads CASSPGRGGRPGEQFF. The CDR3 bases are TGTGCCAGCAGCCCCGGCCGCGGCGGGAGGCCCGGGGAGCAGTTCTTC.

CDR3: CASIGDLGSGYTF. The CDR3 nucleotides are TGCGCCAGCATCGGGGACCTCGGATCAGGCTACACCTTC. The rearrangement links TRBV5-1 to TRBJ1-2, with D tentatively TRBD1 (5 bases). Germline values: CDR1 SGHRS, CDR2 YFSETQ. This CDR3 comprises 13 residues. Between the trimmed V and J ends, which lost 6 bases and 8 bases, there was a span of 17 bases. The full variable domain, completed using reference TRBV5-1 and TRBJ1-2, is KAGVTQTPRYLIKTRGQQVTLSCSPISGHRSVSWYQQTPGQGLQFLFEYFSETQRNKGNFPGRFSGRQFSNSRSEMNVSTLELGDSALYLCASIGDLGSGYTFGSGTRLTVV.

This chain uses TRBV7-6 with TRBJ2-7; the match to TRBD1 covers 7 bases. CDR3 length: 14 amino acids. Germline V gives CDR1 SGHVS, CDR2 FNYEAQ. J lost 7 bases, V lost 3 bases, and 9 bases had no gene match. The CDR3 is CASSLGQYLREQYF. DNA of the CDR3: TGTGCCAGCAGCTTGGGACAGTACCTTCGTGAGCAGTACTTC.

This clone appeared a few times. This chain connects TRBV2 to TRBJ2-7; no definite D call. With 5 bases removed from V and 4 bases from J, the gap between germline ends came to 3 bases. Germline V gene sequence: CDR1 SNHLY, CDR2 FYNNEI. There are 10 residues in the CDR3. The CDR3 DNA is TGTGCCAGCAGTACTTACGAGCAGTACTTC. It yields the protein CASSTYEQYF.

This clone occurred a few times. The V call is TRBV4-3, the J call TRBJ2-6; the match to TRBD1 covers 9 bases. The V and J ends lost 3 bases and 0 bases, in that order; junction bases with no gene match: 0. CDR3 size: 16 residues. The germline CDR1 and CDR2 sequences are LGHNA and YSLEER. CDR3 amino acids: CASSQTGGSGANVLTF. Written as DNA, the CDR3 is TGCGCCAGCAGCCAGACAGGGGGCTCTGGGGCCAACGTCCTGACTTTC.

The table lists this clone with a few counts. The chain carries TRBV5-4 and TRBJ1-6, with TRBD1 matching over 7 bases. Trimming removed 0 bases from V and 11 bases from J; junction bases left unmatched: 5. The CDR3 spans 14 residues. Germline CDR1 reads SGHNT; CDR2 reads YYREEE (reference sequence). This CDR3 is CASSLGRGLTPLHF. In DNA, the CDR3 is TGTGCCAGCAGCTTGGGGAGGGGGCTAACACCCCTCCACTTT.

Judged by abundance, this clone is medium-sized. The chain has TRBV7-8 and TRBJ2-1; D unclear. Germline CDR1 and CDR2: SGHVS and FQNEAQ. V lost 5 bases and J lost 0, with 11 bases in between. This CDR3 region has 15 residues. The CDR3 is CASSPGLASYNEQFF. CDR3 DNA sequence: TGTGCCAGCAGCCCTGGGTTGGCCTCCTACAATGAGCAGTTCTTC. The whole variable domain, filled in from reference TRBV7-8 and TRBJ2-1, reads GAGVSQSPRYKVAKRGQDVALRCDPISGHVSLFWYQQALGQGPEFLTYFQNEAQLDKSGLPSDRFFAERPEGSVSTLKIQRTQQEDSAVYLCASSPGLASYNEQFFGPGTRLTVL.

The chain is built from TRBV5-4 and TRBJ2-2; TRBD1 matches at 8 bases. The CDR3 is 16 residues long. Trimming took 4 bases from V and 1 from J; bases not matched to a gene: 6. Germline V gene sequence: CDR1 SGHNT, CDR2 YYREEE (reference sequence). The CDR3 nucleotides read TGTGCCAGCAGCCCGACAGGGGCCCAGAACACCGGGGAGCTGTTTTTT. This gives the protein CASSPTGAQNTGELFF.

This chain links TRBV7-6 with TRBJ2-5, with 14 bases that match TRBD2. The CDR3 consists of 15 residues. Losses at the gene ends were 5 bases for V and 10 bases for J; bases not matched to a gene: 9. The germline V gene encodes CDR1 SGHVS and CDR2 FNYEAQ. The CDR3 region is CASSPGGLAGGDQYF. The DNA for the CDR3 is TGTGCCAGCAGCCCCGGAGGACTAGCGGGGGGAGACCAGTACTTC.

The V and J genes are TRBV7-2 and TRBJ1-5; D uncertain. V was trimmed by 1 base and J by 5 bases, leaving 9 bases between them. Germline CDR1 and CDR2: SGHTA and FQGNSA. The CDR3 spans 14 residues. CDR3: CASSLELFDQPQHF. CDR3 bases: TGTGCCAGCAGCTTAGAGCTCTTTGATCAGCCCCAGCATTTT. The full variable domain, rest sourced from reference TRBV7-2 and TRBJ1-5, is GAGVSQSPSNKVTEKGKDVELRCDPISGHTALYWYRQSLGQGLEFLIYFQGNSAPDKSGLPSDRFSAERTGGSVSTLTIQRTQQEDSAVYLCASSLELFDQPQHFGDGTRLSIL.

The count of this clone is one. The V and J genes are TRBV27 and TRBJ2-5, with TRBD2 matching over 11 bases. The CDR3 length is 15 residues. The germline V gene encodes CDR1 MNHEY and CDR2 SMNVEV (reference sequence). V lost 5 bases and J lost 0; bases outside the gene matches: 2. DNA of the CDR3: TGTGCCAGCAGTAATAGCGGGGGGGACCAAGAGACCCAGTACTTC. Translation gives CASSNSGGDQETQYF.

This clone was seen only a few times. The chain is built from TRBV7-9 and TRBJ2-5, with D possibly TRBD1 on 6 matching bases. V was pared by 0 bases and J by 4 bases, with 12 bases between. The V gene's germline CDR1 is SEHNR and CDR2 FQNEAQ (reference sequence). The length of the CDR3 is 15 residues. Here the CDR3 DNA reads TGTGCCAGCAGCTTAGCGGTTGGACAGTCAGAGACCCAGTACTTC. Amino acids: CASSLAVGQSETQYF.

This clone was seen a single time. The chain combines TRBV9 with TRBJ2-1; no clear D gene. Germline values: CDR1 SGDLS, CDR2 YYNGEE. The V gene lost 4 bases and the J gene lost 6 bases, with 8 bases spanning the gap. This CDR3 has 12 amino acids. In DNA, the CDR3 is TGTGCCAGCAGCCCCCTCGCCAATGAGCAGTTCTTC. This sequence encodes CASSPLANEQFF.

V and J are TRBV28 and TRBJ1-1, with a tentative D call TRBD1 (6 bases). The germline V gene encodes CDR1 MDHEN and CDR2 SYDVKM. Between the trimmed V and J ends, which lost 4 bases and 4 bases, there was a span of 10 bases. The CDR3 contains 13 residues. CDR3: CASSYRDATEAFF. The CDR3 nucleotides read TGTGCCAGCAGTTACAGGGATGCCACTGAAGCTTTCTTT.

The rearrangement links TRBV7-8 to TRBJ1-3; 7 bases line up with TRBD1. The CDR3 length is 12 residues. Germline V gives CDR1 SGHVS, CDR2 FQNEAQ. V trimming: 11 bases; J trimming: 8 bases; junction bases outside the gene matches: 9. CDR3 DNA: TGTGCCGGAGGTTTAACAGGGGACACCATATATTTT. Residues: CAGGLTGDTIYF. The whole variable domain, filled in from reference TRBV7-8 and TRBJ1-3, reads GAGVSQSPRYKVAKRGQDVALRCDPISGHVSLFWYQQALGQGPEFLTYFQNEAQLDKSGLPSDRFFAERPEGSVSTLKIQRTQQEDSAVYLCAGGLTGDTIYFGEGSWLTVV.

This chain joins TRBV28 and TRBJ2-1; D is perhaps TRBD2 (8 bases). V was trimmed by 5 bases and J by 1 base, leaving 18 bases between them. Germline V gene data show CDR1 as MDHEN and CDR2 as SYDVKM. CDR3 length: 17 amino acids. CDR3 in DNA: TGTGCCAGCAGTCCCCGGGAGGGGGCTAGATCCTACAATGAGCAGTTCTTC. Translating gives CASSPREGARSYNEQFF.

The chain links TRBV13 to TRBJ2-1; TRBD2 agrees at 12 bases. The CDR3 runs to 16 residues. CDR1 is PRHDT and CDR2 is FYEKMQ in the germline V gene (reference sequence). V dropped 5 bases and J dropped 4; count of bases not matched to a gene: 6. The CDR3 loop is CASSPMTSGSYNEQFF. The DNA of the CDR3 is TGTGCCAGCAGCCCCATGACTAGCGGGAGTTACAATGAGCAGTTCTTC.

The chain links TRBV18 to TRBJ1-1; weak D call: TRBD1 (5 bases). Germline lookup yields CDR1 KGHSH and CDR2 LQKENI. The CDR3 runs 13 residues. V was cut by 3 bases and J by 1 base, with 6 bases left in between. Written as DNA, the CDR3 is TGTGCCAGCTCACCGGGACGGAACACTGAAGCTTTCTTT. Translating it yields CASSPGRNTEAFF.

The chain carries TRBV10-3 and TRBJ2-2, with D unresolved. CDR1 is ENHRY, CDR2 SYGVKD, per germline. The CDR3 covers 14 residues. Deletions cut 2 bases from V and 5 bases from J, with 9 bases between. Here the CDR3 reads CAISEVSLTGELFF. The CDR3 DNA sequence: TGTGCCATCAGTGAGGTTAGCTTAACCGGGGAGCTGTTTTTT.

CDR3 amino acids: CASSEFPSGTTDTQYF. CDR3 nucleotide sequence: TGCGCCAGCAGTGAGTTTCCTAGCGGGACCACAGATACGCAGTATTTT. V gene TRBV10-2 combines with J gene TRBJ2-3; 9 bases match TRBD2. The CDR3 loop spans 16 amino acids. Germline V lookup: CDR1 WSHSY, CDR2 SAAADI. The ends lost 1 base at V and 2 bases at J; junction bases unmatched: 4.

The chain has TRBV5-5 and TRBJ1-6, with D possibly matching TRBD1 (5 bases). Trimming shortened V by 2 bases and J by 6 bases, and 21 bases separated the two germline ends. CDR3 length equals 18 residues. CDR1 SGHKS and CDR2 YYEKEE come from the germline V gene (reference sequence). CDR3 protein: CASSFSTGRAAFNSPLHF. The CDR3 DNA is TGTGCCAGCAGCTTTTCCACAGGCCGGGCGGCCTTTAATTCACCCCTCCACTTT. The full variable domain, completed using reference TRBV5-5 and TRBJ1-6, is DAGVTQSPTHLIKTRGQQVTLRCSPISGHKSVSWYQQVLGQGPQFIFQYYEKEERGRGNFPDRFSARQFPNYSSELNVNALLLGDSALYLCASSFSTGRAAFNSPLHFGNGTRLTVT.

This clone came up a few times. CDR3 amino acids: CASSEWEGEKLFF. The CDR3 coding sequence is TGTGCCAGTAGTGAATGGGAAGGGGAAAAACTGTTTTTT. V gene TRBV19 combines with J gene TRBJ1-4; no clear D. Per germline, CDR1 LNHDA and CDR2 SQIVND (reference sequence). The V gene lost 5 bases and the J gene lost 8 bases, with 12 bases spanning the gap. This CDR3 comprises 13 residues.

This clone was counted only a few times. The rearrangement links TRBV7-7 to TRBJ2-2, with 7 positions matching TRBD2. Germline lookup yields CDR1 SSHAT and CDR2 FNYEAQ (reference sequence). CDR3 length: 16 amino acids. The ends lost 4 bases at V and 1 base at J; junction bases unmatched: 6. The CDR3 loop is CASSSFPGGNTGELFF. As DNA, the CDR3 is TGTGCCAGCAGCTCTTTTCCGGGGGGGAACACCGGGGAGCTGTTTTTT. The entire variable domain, with the rest obtained from reference TRBV7-7 and TRBJ2-2, is as follows: GAGVSQSPRYKVTKRGQDVTLRCDPISSHATLYWYQQALGQGPEFLTYFNYEAQPDKSGLPSDRFSAERPEGSISTLTIQRTEQRDSAMYRCASSSFPGGNTGELFFGEGSRLTVL.